Below, 8 T cell receptor beta chains from the same sample are listed, as sequenced in a study of shared clonotypes between healthy human individuals. The repertoire was sequenced with immunoSEQ multiplex PCR; TCRdb's copy has only in-frame clones and lacks some. The sample includes approximately 2.4 million clones, under 97% of them seen just once. Sequenced input: naive CD4+ T cells sorted from blood. Subset given: CD45RA+ positively selected. The receptors here all came from a man aged 18-30 years in good health.

This clone showed up just once. V and J are TRBV13 and TRBJ2-3; TRBD2 aligns across 10 bases. CDR3 size: 17 residues. The junction had 14 bases not matched to a gene; V was cut back by 6 bases and J by 5 bases. Germline V gene data show CDR1 as PRHDT and CDR2 as FYEKMQ (reference sequence). The CDR3: CASSGALGLAGVDTQYF. DNA of the CDR3: TGTGCCAGCAGTGGGGCATTAGGGCTAGCGGGGGTAGATACGCAGTATTTT. Complete variable domain (other parts from reference TRBV13 and TRBJ2-3): AAGVIQSPRHLIKEKRETATLKCYPIPRHDTVYWYQQGPGQDPQFLISFYEKMQSDKGSIPDRFSAQQFSDYHSELNMSSLELGDSALYFCASSGALGLAGVDTQYFGPGTRLTVL.

On this clone itself: This specimen includes other DNA sequences encoding the same CDR3. CDR3 loop: CASSFGTANTEAFF. The DNA for the CDR3 is TGCGCCAGCAGCTTCGGGACAGCCAACACTGAAGCTTTCTTT. This chain connects TRBV5-1 to TRBJ1-1; 7 nucleotides line up with TRBD1. The CDR3 is 14 amino acids. Germline CDR1 is SGHRS and CDR2 is YFSETQ. J was trimmed by 2 bases and V by 2 bases; bases with no gene match: 3.

This chain connects TRBV6-1 to TRBJ2-7; 8 nucleotides match TRBD2. With V trimmed by 4 bases and J by 2 bases, 10 bases remained unmatched. CDR3 size: 16 residues. Germline CDR1 MNHNS, CDR2 SASEGT. In nucleotides, the CDR3 is TGTGCCAGCAGTGGCCTCTCCGGGACTAGTACCTACGAGCAGTACTTC. Protein sequence: CASSGLSGTSTYEQYF.

In regard to this clone: The same CDR3 also results from other DNA sequences found in this sample. CDR3: CAWSVGGSYEQYF. As DNA, the CDR3 is TGTGCCTGGAGTGTGGGGGGGTCCTACGAGCAGTACTTC. The chain joins TRBV30 to TRBJ2-7; 7 bases fit TRBD2. The J segment lost 1 base and the V segment lost 0 bases, leaving 0 bases of the junction unmatched. Germline V lookup: CDR1 GTSNPN, CDR2 SVGIG (reference sequence). The CDR3 runs to 13 residues.

This clone was picked up one time. The V and J genes are TRBV4-1 and TRBJ1-1, with D hard to call. Per the germline V gene, CDR1 is MGHRA and CDR2 is YSYEKL. The CDR3 loop spans 16 amino acids. V lost 2 bases and J lost 2, with 15 bases in between. This chain's CDR3 is CASSQFPAVLNTEAFF. CDR3 nucleotide sequence: TGCGCCAGCAGCCAATTTCCCGCGGTCTTAAACACTGAAGCTTTCTTT.

The rearrangement joins TRBV28 to TRBJ1-2; D not resolved. V lost 5 bases, J lost 5 bases, and 18 bases lay in between. CDR1 and CDR2 from the germline V gene are MDHEN and SYDVKM. CDR3 length equals 15 residues. The CDR3 DNA is TGTGCCAGCAGTGTGGGAGCTGCCAGGCCATATGGCTACACCTTC. Translation gives CASSVGAARPYGYTF.

The CDR3 DNA is TGCGCCAGCAGCGGAGGGGGATTAAACTATGGCTACACCTTC. Translating gives CASSGGGLNYGYTF. The V gene is TRBV5-1, the J gene TRBJ1-2, with a tentative D call TRBD1 (6 bases). The CDR3 has 14 amino acids. Looked up from germline, CDR1 is SGHRS and CDR2 is YFSETQ. V lost 4 bases and J lost 2, with 12 bases in between. The variable domain in full, completed from reference TRBV5-1 and TRBJ1-2, reads KAGVTQTPRYLIKTRGQQVTLSCSPISGHRSVSWYQQTPGQGLQFLFEYFSETQRNKGNFPGRFSGRQFSNSRSEMNVSTLELGDSALYLCASSGGGLNYGYTFGSGTRLTVV.

The V gene is TRBV5-4, the J gene TRBJ2-5; D perhaps matches TRBD2 (6 bases). The germline gives CDR1 SGHNT, CDR2 YYREEE (reference sequence). The CDR3 has 15 amino acids. Trimming stripped 4 bases from V and 5 bases from J, with 18 bases between. CDR3 residues: CASSLIAAAAETQYF. CDR3 coding DNA: TGTGCCAGCAGCCTGATAGCGGCGGCGGCGGAGACCCAGTACTTC.